Listed below are T cell receptor beta chains from one sample, sequenced in a study of shared clonotypes between healthy human individuals. The repertoire was sequenced with immunoSEQ multiplex PCR; TCRdb's copy has only in-frame clones and lacks some. The sample has over 2 million clones; 85% to 95% are singletons. Sequencing was performed on naive CD4+ T cells from PBMCs. These TCRs come from a man between 18 and 35 years old in good health. Some clones in this sample may be carry-over from other donors' samples. The CDR3 runs from the conserved cysteine through the conserved F or W. D genes are given only for firm matches. Not all rows give a size; the values are once, few, many and, for expanded clones, a class.

J | V | D | size | DNA | CDR3
TRBJ1-2 | TRBV12-5 | . | . | TGTGCTAGTGGTTTGAGACCAGGGGAATATAACTATGGCTACACCTTC | CASGLRPGEYNYGYTF
TRBJ2-2 | TRBV12-2 | . | . | TGTGCAAGTCGCTCGGGACAGGCGAACACCGGGGAGCTGTTTTTT | CASRSGQANTGELFF
TRBJ1-3 | TRBV6-1 | . | . | TGTGCCAGCATGAATATGGGGGTCGTGGACACCATATATTTT | CASMNMGVVDTIYF
TRBJ1-3 | TRBV28 | . | . | TGTGCCAGCAGTTTGGGTAACTCTGGAAACACCATATATTTT | CASSLGNSGNTIYF
TRBJ1-5 | TRBV2 | . | . | TGTGCCAGCGGGGGCAGCAATCAGCCCCAGCATTTT | CASGGSNQPQHF
TRBJ2-5 | TRBV6-5 | TRBD2 | . | TGTGCCAGCTCGCGGCGGGAGGGGAGGGGAGAGACCCAGTACTTC | CASSRREGRGETQYF
TRBJ2-1 | TRBV5-1 | TRBD1 | . | TGCGCCAGCAATCCGGGACAGAGTACCAATGAGCAGTTCTTC | CASNPGQSTNEQFF
TRBJ1-1 | TRBV29-1 | . | . | TGCAGCGTTGATATAGGGGTGAGCACTGAAGCTTTCTTT | CSVDIGVSTEAFF
TRBJ2-6 | TRBV5-4 | . | . | TGTGCCAGCAGCTTGAAAGGGAGCACTGGGGCCAACGTCCTGACTTTC | CASSLKGSTGANVLTF
TRBJ2-2 | TRBV6-5 | TRBD2 | . | TGTGCCAGCAGTTACTCAGCGGGAGGCACCGGGGAGCTGTTTTTT | CASSYSAGGTGELFF
TRBJ2-3 | TRBV5-4 | TRBD2 | once | TGTGCCAGCAGCCCAGCTAGCGGGAACACAGATACGCAGTATTTT | CASSPASGNTDTQYF
TRBJ1-4 | TRBV2 | TRBD1 | . | TGTGCCAGCAGTGAGGCGACAGGGCGGGGTGAAAAACTGTTTTTT | CASSEATGRGEKLFF
TRBJ2-3 | TRBV6-5 | . | . | TGTGCCAGCAGTTACGGGCAGGGTAGTAGCACAGATACGCAGTATTTT | CASSYGQGSSTDTQYF
TRBJ2-7 | TRBV23-1 | TRBD1 | . | TGCGCCAGCAGTCTTGGGGACAGGGGCCCCTACGAGCAGTACTTC | CASSLGDRGPYEQYF
TRBJ2-7 | TRBV28 | . | once | TGTGCCAGCAGTTTTTTAGCCGGAAGGTTCGAGCAGTACTTC | CASSFLAGRFEQYF
TRBJ2-1 | TRBV7-6 | . | . | TGTGCCAGCAGCTTATCGCTAGCCCTGTACAATGAGCAGTTCTTC | CASSLSLALYNEQFF
TRBJ2-7 | TRBV5-4 | . | . | TGTGCCAGCAGCCGACCGGGGGTGGGGGCGGAAGAGCAGTACTTC | CASSRPGVGAEEQYF
TRBJ2-2 | TRBV2 | . | . | TGTGCCTCTCGGACAAGCACCGGGGAGCTGTTTTTT | CASRTSTGELFF
TRBJ1-5 | TRBV18 | TRBD1 | . | TGTGCCAGCTCACCTGGACAGGGGGCCAATCAGCCCCAGCATTTT | CASSPGQGANQPQHF
TRBJ2-7 | TRBV5-6 | TRBD2 | . | TGTGCCAGCAGCCGGACTAGCGGAGGGATCCTCCGCTACGAGCAGTACTTC | CASSRTSGGILRYEQYF
TRBJ2-5 | TRBV5-1 | TRBD1 | . | TGCGCCAGCAGCTTGGTTGGGACAGACCAAGAGACCCAGTACTTC | CASSLVGTDQETQYF
TRBJ2-3 | TRBV5-4 | TRBD2 | . | TGTGCCAGCAGCTTGCGGCTAGCGGGAGGTAGTACGCAGTATTTT | CASSLRLAGGSTQYF
TRBJ2-7 | TRBV5-1 | . | . | TGCGCCAGCAGCTTTCGGACCTCCTACGAGCAGTACTTC | CASSFRTSYEQYF
TRBJ1-1 | TRBV27 | . | . | TGTGCCAGCAGTTCCGTAGCTTTAAGCGTCACTGAAGCTTTCTTT | CASSSVALSVTEAFF
TRBJ2-2 | TRBV4-3 | TRBD1 | once | TGCGCCAGCCAAAAACAGGGGGCCACAGCCGGGGAGCTGTTTTTT | CASQKQGATAGELFF
TRBJ1-2 | TRBV2 | TRBD1 | few | TGTGCCAGCAGCACACAGGGGGAACGAAACTATGGCTACACCTTC | CASSTQGERNYGYTF
TRBJ2-5 | TRBV29-1 | . | . | TGCAGCGTTGCATCCGGCCTACAAGAGACCCAGTACTTC | CSVASGLQETQYF
TRBJ1-4 | TRBV4-1 | . | once | TGCGCCAGCAGCCACGGGGTTGGAATTGCAACTAATGAAAAACTGTTTTTT | CASSHGVGIATNEKLFF
TRBJ1-5 | TRBV6-5 | . | . | TGTGCCAGCAGTTACGGAGCGACGAGCAATCAGCCCCAGCATTTT | CASSYGATSNQPQHF
TRBJ2-1 | TRBV7-3 | TRBD2 | . | TGTGCCAGCAGCGCCCAACTAGCGGGAGGGCCCGATGAGCAGTTCTTC | CASSAQLAGGPDEQFF
TRBJ2-4 | TRBV7-2 | . | . | TGTGCCAGCAGCTATGGGGGAGGCAGGGCCAAAAACATTCAGTACTTC | CASSYGGGRAKNIQYF
TRBJ1-1 | TRBV7-3 | . | . | TGTGCCAGCAGCCCGAGCCACGACACTGAAGCTTTCTTT | CASSPSHDTEAFF